This TCR beta chain derives from a study of naive and memory T cell subsets. This clonotype was counted ten times or more. Its specificity is not known. The CDR3 length is 15 residues. The J segment lost 2 bases and the V segment lost 4 bases, leaving 4 bases of the junction unmatched. Study observations and caveats: There was no ground truth to check naive and memory subset results. Over 85% of naive TCR sequences appeared only once, unlike memory subsets.

Two oligonucleotides, mixed equimolar, formed the beta constant-region primer covering TRBC1 and TRBC2. The ligated cDNA underwent four PCR rounds using SP2 and nested alpha and beta constant-region primers. The cDNA 3' end received a ligated single-stranded oligonucleotide carrying the SP2 primer and a 12-nucleotide UMI. Each CDR3 protein is one row after TCRdb ran MiXCR on the UMI-ligation and nested PCR reads. The sample includes tens of thousands of distinct CDR3 sequences, about 8.2% seen only once; the top ten take around 1.3%. This receptor was taken from a human donor in good health. The chain joins TRBV7-1 to TRBJ2-7, with 11 bases identical to TRBD2. TRBV7-1 is marked as an open reading frame, function uncertain. The specimen sequenced was naive CD8+ T cells from blood. CDR3 sequence reads: CASSWGLAETYEQYF. CDR3 coding DNA: TGTGCCAGCAGCTGGGGACTAGCGGAGACCTACGAGCAGTACTTC.